This section outlines one T cell receptor (beta chain) sequence together with its context. The data are from a study of blood T cell repertoires in COVID-19. About the research overall: The United States, Italy and Spain provided the acute and convalescent COVID-19 samples. Sources were T cells, B-cell-depleted T cells, or PBMCs; the material itself was cDNA or gDNA.

The germline V gene has CDR1 LGHNA and CDR2 YNFKEQ. J gave up 0 bases and V 5 bases, and 6 bases lay outside the gene matches. CDR3 length equals 16 residues. Libraries were prepared by immunoSEQ multiplex PCR; TCRdb keeps only in-frame clonotypes and omits some of them. The sample lists 650,000 to 800,000 clones; 70% to 90% were seen once. The sequenced sample consisted of peripheral blood. This sequence joins TRBV4-2 and TRBJ2-2; 7 bases map to TRBD2. The origin of this receptor is a woman aged 18-35 years with acute or convalescent COVID-19. The CDR3 is CASSVPGLTNTGELFF. The CDR3 bases are TGTGCCAGCAGCGTCCCGGGACTAACGAACACCGGGGAGCTGTTTTTT.